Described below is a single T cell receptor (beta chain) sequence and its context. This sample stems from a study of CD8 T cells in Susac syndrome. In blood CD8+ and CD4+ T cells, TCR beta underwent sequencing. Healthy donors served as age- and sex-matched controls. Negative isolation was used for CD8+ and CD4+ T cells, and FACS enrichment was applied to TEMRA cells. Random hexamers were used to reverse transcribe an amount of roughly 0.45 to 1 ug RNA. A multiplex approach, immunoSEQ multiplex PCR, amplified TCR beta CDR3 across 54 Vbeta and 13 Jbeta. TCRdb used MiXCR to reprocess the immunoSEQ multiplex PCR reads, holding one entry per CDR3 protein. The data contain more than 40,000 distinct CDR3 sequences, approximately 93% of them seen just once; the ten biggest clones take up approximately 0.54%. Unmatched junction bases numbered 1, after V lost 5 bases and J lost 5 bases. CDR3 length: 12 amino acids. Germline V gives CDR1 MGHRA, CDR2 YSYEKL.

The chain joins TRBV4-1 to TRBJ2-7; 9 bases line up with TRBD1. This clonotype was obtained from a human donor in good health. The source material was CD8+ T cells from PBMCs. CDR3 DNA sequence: TGCGCCAGCAGCGACAGGGGGGACGAGCAGTACTTC. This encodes CASSDRGDEQYF.